Sequencing of this T cell receptor (beta chain) was carried out in a study of CD8 T cells in ankylosing spondylitis. Comments on this clonotype: Its antigen is unknown.

The study, taken as a whole, reports: Seemingly distinctive of ankylosing spondylitis blood was a TCR beta motif formed by eight highly homologous variants.

TCRdb itself ran the 5' RACE reads through MiXCR, one entry per CDR3 protein. Of some 840,000 distinct CDR3 sequences listed, 12% were seen once; the top ten hold approximately 0.51%. The clonotype originates from a male donor with ankylosing spondylitis. Sequencing was done on a sample of blood, either unsorted or a sorted T cell fraction (not recorded which).

CDR3 DNA: TGTGCCAGCAGCCGGAGCCCAAATGGTGAAAAACTGTTTTTT. It translates to CASSRSPNGEKLFF. V and J are TRBV11-2 and TRBJ1-4; D unclear. The V end lost 5 bases, the J end lost 7 bases, and 14 bases lay between the germline ends. This CDR3 has 14 amino acids. Per germline, CDR1 SGHAT and CDR2 FQNNGV.